This entry features one T cell receptor (beta chain) sequence. Its antigen is not known. TCRdb keeps only in-frame clones here, not all; method: immunoSEQ multiplex PCR. The repertoire holds 140,000 or so clones, with 91% as singletons. The sample belongs to a study of T cell responses to AZD1222 COVID-19 vaccine. Points from the study as a whole: The breadth and depth of Spike-specific TCRs increased once two AZD1222 doses had been given.

The J segment lost 1 base and the V segment lost 5 bases, leaving 2 bases of the junction unmatched. Germline V gene sequence: CDR1 SGHRS, CDR2 YFSETQ. The CDR3 sequence is 15 residues long. The chain links TRBV5-1 to TRBJ2-4, with TRBD1 matching 11 bases. The sequence derives from an adult who received the MenACWY meningococcal vaccine as a control. Source: peripheral blood, taken 28 days after the second dose of the MenACWY control vaccine. The CDR3: CASRGTGGAKNIQYF. The CDR3, as DNA: TGCGCCAGCAGAGGGACAGGGGGTGCCAAAAACATTCAGTACTTC.